This record concerns one TCR beta chain sequence. Antigen: not known. The entry originates in a study of cytomegalovirus exposure and HLA in healthy donors. For the study at large: For the 300 to 450 genotyped donors, over 80% fell within the Caucasian-associated ancestry cluster. Study observations and caveats: The study put 150 to 200 TCR beta chains on its list as cytomegalovirus-associated.

PCR amplification relied on 60 Vbeta primers (plus 13 Jbeta primers). The data were produced by immunoSEQ multiplex PCR, yet TCRdb's version contains in-frame clones alone and is incomplete. The sample has under 150,000 clones; 72% are singletons. The V gene lost 1 base and the J gene lost 2 bases, with 11 bases spanning the gap. CDR1 and CDR2 (germline): SGHRS, YFSETQ. The CDR3 sequence is 15 residues long. The chain joins TRBV5-1 to TRBJ2-3, with a tentative D call TRBD2 (6 bases). Sequencing used PBMCs. This clonotype was sampled from a man aged 40-55 years in good health and CMV-seronegative. As DNA, the CDR3 is TGCGCCAGCAGCTTGTTAGCGGAATTCACAGATACGCAGTATTTT. This translates into CASSLLAEFTDTQYF.